This TCR beta chain was found in a study of shared clonotypes between healthy human individuals. The overall study: The donor group consisted of a couple of women and a few men, aged 18 to 49. Study-wide results and limits: Tissues were not sampled, only blood, and their repertoires likely differ. Larger richness was generally estimated for naive than memory subsets.

With 10 bases clipped from V and 3 bases from J, the junction kept 3 bases outside the gene matches. This CDR3 has 12 amino acids. CDR1 is MNHNY and CDR2 is SVGAGI in the germline V gene (reference sequence). A split of CD4+ cells into CD45RA+ naive and CD45RA-negative memory subsets was performed. Concerning this clone itself: Its antigen is undetermined.

Sequencing was performed with immunoSEQ multiplex PCR; in TCRdb, only in-frame clones are kept and a portion is missing. The sample lists under 2.5 million clones, around 93% occurring once. This chain uses TRBV6-6 with TRBJ1-1, with TRBD1 matching 9 bases. The TCR was taken from a man aged 18 to 30 in good health. Some clones in this sample may be carry-over from other donors' samples. The sample taken for sequencing was naive CD4+ T cells from PBMCs. As to subset: CD45RA+ positively selected. This CDR3 reads CATWTGDTEAFF. The DNA of the CDR3 is TGTGCCACTTGGACAGGGGACACTGAAGCTTTCTTT.